This TCR beta chain was found in a study of blood T cell repertoires in COVID-19. Study-level background: Acute and convalescent COVID-19 samples came from the United States, Italy and Spain. Sources were T cells, B-cell-depleted T cells, or PBMCs; the material itself was cDNA or gDNA.

Per the authors' pipeline: Using reference gene primer amplification, nucleated cell counts were estimated. Sequencing used immunoSEQ multiplex PCR; TCRdb keeps in-frame clones, though not all of them. V and J calls and clone size follow that table, whereas D and trimming were derived from the DNA. The sample shows approximately 240,000 clones, about 85% of them seen only once. Participants were placed into cohorts based on the clinical history they reported. J was trimmed by 4 bases and V by 1 base; bases with no gene match: 5. Germline CDR1 is MGHRA and CDR2 is YSYEKL. This CDR3 comprises 15 residues.

The genes are TRBV4-1 and TRBJ1-1, with 8 nucleotides matching TRBD1. Sample: PBMCs or T cells enriched from blood (not recorded which). The sequence derives from a woman aged 25 to 45 with acute COVID-19. In nucleotides, the CDR3 is TGCGCCAGCAGCCAAGCGACAGGGGAGGCCACTGAAGCTTTCTTT. Protein product: CASSQATGEATEAFF.